Following are 29 T cell receptor beta chains from one sample sequenced in a study of CD8+ T cells in alopecia areata (dated by TCRdb to the late 2010s). Library preparation employed the immunoSEQ multiplex PCR assay. For TCR sequencing, RNA was extracted from every sample and reverse transcribed into cDNA to serve as template. TCRdb provides this immuneACCESS table in a form limited to in-frame rearrangements. Some clones are lacking; in checked studies, under half of them reflect an unresolved V gene, and why the rest are absent is not known. For this sample there are about 130,000 clones; about 49% appear just once. The ten largest make up 15% to 20% of the sample. This sample's time point label indicates: baseline before oral tofacitinib. The input for sequencing was CD8+ T cells sorted from blood, taken at week 0. The receptors here all came from a human donor with alopecia areata.

This chain connects TRBV20-1 to TRBJ2-5, with D unclear. V lost 5 bases to trimming and J lost 5 bases, with 9 bases between them. The CDR3 covers 11 residues. CDR1 DFQATT and CDR2 SNEGSKA come from the germline V gene (reference sequence). This CDR3 reads CSAGLGETQYF. The DNA for the CDR3 is TGCAGTGCTGGCCTAGGGGAGACCCAGTACTTC.

This clone has only a few counts. The chain's CDR3 is CASRDNHYEQYF. The CDR3 DNA sequence: TGTGCCAGTAGGGACAATCACTACGAGCAGTACTTC. The rearrangement uses TRBV19 and TRBJ2-7; a weak D match, TRBD1 (5 bases). Trimming took off 6 bases at V and 3 bases at J, with 9 bases between the two ends. This CDR3 contains 12 residues. Germline values: CDR1 LNHDA, CDR2 SQIVND (reference sequence).

The CDR3 sequence: CASSWQQPTGELFF. CDR3 nucleotides: TGTGCCAGCAGTTGGCAACAGCCCACCGGGGAGCTGTTTTTT. This chain joins TRBV27 and TRBJ2-2, with D hard to call. Germline V gene lookup returns CDR1 MNHEY and CDR2 SMNVEV (reference sequence). Trimming removed 4 bases at V and 4 bases at J, with 10 bases between. This CDR3 has 14 amino acids.

The rearrangement joins TRBV4-3 to TRBJ1-2, with 7 nucleotides matching TRBD1. J was trimmed by 3 bases and V by 0 bases; bases with no gene match: 4. CDR3 length equals 15 residues. Germline V gene sequence: CDR1 LGHNA, CDR2 YSLEER. The CDR3 here is CASSQDGTGDYGYTF. In DNA, the CDR3 is TGCGCCAGCAGCCAAGATGGCACAGGGGACTATGGCTACACCTTC.

This chain joins TRBV29-1 and TRBJ1-1; TRBD1 might be the D (5 bases). This CDR3 contains 12 residues. Trimming pared 7 bases from V and 5 bases from J, leaving 14 bases between. In germline, CDR1 is SQVTM, CDR2 ANQGSEA. Written as DNA, the CDR3 is TGCAGCGCCTTGGGGGAGGGAACTGAAGCTTTCTTT. Translating it yields CSALGEGTEAFF.

This CDR3 is CASILLNTGELFF. CDR3 DNA sequence: TGCGCCAGCATATTACTGAACACCGGGGAGCTGTTTTTT. The chain has TRBV23-1 and TRBJ2-2; D not resolved. TRBV23-1 is placed among ORFs of uncertain function. The CDR3 length is 13 residues. Trimming stripped 7 bases from V and 1 base from J, with 7 bases between.

The J gene is TRBJ2-7, the V gene TRBV13, with D perhaps matching TRBD1 (5 bases). The CDR3 has 15 amino acids. Germline loops: CDR1 PRHDT, CDR2 FYEKMQ (reference sequence). V dropped 3 bases and J dropped 3 bases, with 15 bases sitting between them. In nucleotides, the CDR3 is TGTGCCAGCAGCTTCGGACAAGGCGCAATCTACGAGCAGTACTTC. It yields the protein CASSFGQGAIYEQYF. The full variable domain, in which reference TRBV13 and TRBJ2-7 provide the parts outside the CDR3, is AAGVIQSPRHLIKEKRETATLKCYPIPRHDTVYWYQQGPGQDPQFLISFYEKMQSDKGSIPDRFSAQQFSDYHSELNMSSLELGDSALYFCASSFGQGAIYEQYFGPGTRLTVT.

This clone was picked up a small number of times. The rearrangement joins TRBV10-3 to TRBJ2-7; TRBD2 aligns across 7 bases. V dropped 3 bases and J dropped 1; count of bases not matched to a gene: 15. Germline V CDR1 and CDR2: ENHRY, SYGVKD. The CDR3 loop spans 18 amino acids. Here the CDR3 DNA reads TGTGCCATCAGTGACTCTCGAGAGGGAGGGGAGGGTTCCTACGAGCAGTACTTC. This codes for CAISDSREGGEGSYEQYF.

This sequence joins TRBV16 and TRBJ1-2; 10 bases map to TRBD1. The J segment lost 6 bases and the V segment lost 2 bases, leaving 6 bases of the junction unmatched. The V gene's germline CDR1 is KGHSY and CDR2 FQNENV. CDR3 size: 15 residues. CDR3 loop: CASSQSDRGLDGYTF. The CDR3 coding sequence is TGTGCCAGCAGCCAAAGCGACAGGGGGCTCGATGGCTACACCTTC.

This chain uses TRBV25-1 with TRBJ2-1, with no clear D. The CDR3 extends over 13 amino acids. Germline V gene lookup returns CDR1 MGHDK and CDR2 SYGVNS. V was pared by 6 bases and J by 8 bases, with 14 bases between. The CDR3 nucleotides are TGTGCCAGCAGAGAAATAGGAGAAGATGAGCAGTTCTTC. Translated: CASREIGEDEQFF.

About this clone itself: Other DNA sequences in this specimen translate into the identical CDR3. The rearrangement joins TRBV29-1 to TRBJ2-5, with D hard to call. Germline CDR1 is SQVTM and CDR2 is ANQGSEA. The CDR3 loop spans 14 amino acids. The V and J ends lost 1 base and 2 bases respectively, with 11 bases between them. The CDR3 DNA follows: TGCAGCGTTGAAGGGGGAACACAGCAAGAGACCCAGTACTTC. Protein product: CSVEGGTQQETQYF.

This rearrangement joins TRBV6-4 to TRBJ1-6; 8 nucleotides align to TRBD1. V lost 3 bases to trimming and J lost 7 bases; unmatched junction nucleotides: 2. The length of the CDR3 is 14 residues. Germline CDR1 and CDR2: MRHNA and SNTAGT. The CDR3: CASSETGENSPLHF. DNA for the CDR3: TGTGCCAGCAGTGAGACAGGGGAGAATTCACCCCTCCACTTT.

This clone was seen just once. This sequence joins TRBV6-6 and TRBJ1-5, with 7 positions matching TRBD1. V shed 5 bases, J shed 8 bases, and the junction held 12 bases outside the gene matches. The CDR3 is 15 residues long. Germline CDR1 MNHNY, CDR2 SVGAGI (reference sequence). The CDR3 coding sequence is TGTGCCAGCAGTGACTTCGTAGGGGGCGGGGAGCCCCAGCATTTT. Protein: CASSDFVGGGEPQHF.

The chain joins TRBV11-3 to TRBJ2-1; 8 nucleotides line up with TRBD1. Germline trimming cut 2 bases from V and 7 bases from J; bases unmatched to any gene: 7. CDR1 and CDR2 from the germline V gene are SGHNT and YENEEA. This CDR3 is built from 15 residues. The CDR3 DNA reads as TGTGCCAGCAGCTTAAAGTCACAGGGGGTAAATGAGCAGTTCTTC. This codes for CASSLKSQGVNEQFF. The full variable domain, with the rest looked up from reference TRBV11-3 and TRBJ2-1, is EAGVVQSPRYKIIEKKQPVAFWCNPISGHNTLYWYLQNLGQGPELLIRYENEEAVDDSQLPKDRFSAERLKGVDSTLKIQPAELGDSAVYLCASSLKSQGVNEQFFGPGTRLTVL.

The chain uses TRBV6-6 and TRBJ1-2, with unresolved D. The CDR3 length is 13 residues. The V gene lost 6 bases and the J gene lost 3 bases, with 11 bases spanning the gap. Germline V gene sequence: CDR1 MNHNY, CDR2 SVGAGI (reference sequence). CDR3 sequence (DNA): TGTGCCAGCAGGCCTGACTTGGACTATGGCTACACCTTC. Translated: CASRPDLDYGYTF.

This rearrangement joins TRBV14 to TRBJ1-2, with 10 bases identical to TRBD1. Germline CDR1 SGHDN, CDR2 FVKESK. Trimming cost V 1 base and J 7 bases; bases outside gene matches: 6. The CDR3 is 15 amino acids. The CDR3 DNA is TGTGCCAGCAGCCAAGCTGACAGGGGGCATCGTGGCTACACCTTC. Translation: CASSQADRGHRGYTF.

The genes are TRBV23-1 and TRBJ2-5; no reliable D call. TRBV23-1 is flagged as an ORF with uncertain function. V was pared by 8 bases and J by 2 bases, with 6 bases between. CDR3 length: 11 amino acids. CDR3 protein: CASYGQETQYF. The CDR3 DNA follows: TGCGCCAGCTATGGTCAAGAGACCCAGTACTTC.

The chain uses TRBV30 and TRBJ2-1; the match to TRBD2 covers 8 bases. The CDR3 runs to 15 residues. Germline values: CDR1 GTSNPN, CDR2 SVGIG (reference sequence). After removal of 1 base from V and 8 bases from J, the junction contained 10 bases not matched to a gene. The DNA of the CDR3 is TGTGCCTGGAGTGAGGACCCGGGACTAGGCTATGAGCAGTTCTTC. Translation: CAWSEDPGLGYEQFF. Drawing the rest from reference TRBV30 and TRBJ2-1, the complete variable domain is SQTIHQWPATLVQPVGSPLSLECTVEGTSNPNLYWYRQAAGRGLQLLFYSVGIGQISSEVPQNLSASRPQDRQFILSSKKLLLSDSGFYLCAWSEDPGLGYEQFFGPGTRLTVL.

This chain connects TRBV6-5 to TRBJ1-2, with D uncertain. The V gene's germline CDR1 is MNHEY and CDR2 SVGAGI. The V end was cut by 7 bases, the J end by 0 bases, with 12 bases between. CDR3 size: 14 residues. CDR3 nucleotide sequence: TGTGCCAGCACCTCGGCCGGGTCTAACTATGGCTACACCTTC. Protein: CASTSAGSNYGYTF.

The chain carries TRBV6-5 and TRBJ2-1, with TRBD1 matching 8 bases. CDR3 size: 14 residues. The V segment lost 7 bases and the J segment 5 bases; nucleotides outside the gene matches: 7. The germline V gene has CDR1 MNHEY and CDR2 SVGAGI. Here the CDR3 DNA reads TGTGCCAGCATGGAGACAGGGGATAACAATGAGCAGTTCTTC. It is translated as CASMETGDNNEQFF.

The chain joins TRBV14 to TRBJ1-1; unclear D gene. CDR1 is SGHDN and CDR2 is FVKESK in the germline V gene. The CDR3 consists of 15 residues. Trimming pared 4 bases from V and 1 base from J, leaving 13 bases between. CDR3 protein: CASSRLAQENTEAFF. As DNA, the CDR3 is TGTGCCAGCAGCCGACTGGCTCAGGAGAACACTGAAGCTTTCTTT.

The chain couples TRBV10-3 to TRBJ1-1; D remains unclear. Germline CDR1 ENHRY, CDR2 SYGVKD. This CDR3 spans 16 amino acids. V lost 3 bases and J lost 4, with 18 bases in between. The CDR3 region has the DNA TGTGCCATCAGTGACCTCTATGGCATTCAGAGCACTGAAGCTTTCTTT. This codes for CAISDLYGIQSTEAFF.

The chain combines TRBV27 with TRBJ2-2; TRBD2 matches 11 bases. The ends lost 4 bases at V and 6 bases at J; junction bases unmatched: 7. This CDR3 is built from 16 residues. CDR1 is MNHEY and CDR2 is SMNVEV in the germline V gene (reference sequence). CDR3 sequence reads: CASSSLAGGGAGELFF. Written as DNA, the CDR3 is TGTGCCAGCAGTTCGCTAGCGGGGGGAGGCGCCGGGGAGCTGTTTTTT.

This chain connects TRBV29-1 to TRBJ2-7; maybe TRBD1 (5 bases). The germline V and J ends were trimmed by 7 bases and 3 bases, with 16 bases remaining between them. The CDR3 loop spans 13 amino acids. Germline CDR1 reads SQVTM; CDR2 reads ANQGSEA. As DNA, the CDR3 is TGCAGCGGAATGTCCGGACAACACTACGAGCAGTACTTC. This gives the protein CSGMSGQHYEQYF.

The rearrangement uses TRBV27 and TRBJ2-3; D may be TRBD1 or TRBD2 (5 bases each). Germline loops: CDR1 MNHEY, CDR2 SMNVEV (reference sequence). V lost 5 bases and J 3 bases, leaving 21 bases between the germline ends. The CDR3 length is 17 residues. The CDR3 DNA reads as TGTGCCAGCAGTCTCCGGGACCCAGGTTGGAGTACAGATACGCAGTATTTT. Translating gives CASSLRDPGWSTDTQYF.

The chain uses TRBV5-1 and TRBJ2-7; D possibly matches TRBD1 or TRBD2 (5 bases each). Germline V CDR1 and CDR2: SGHRS, YFSETQ. The V and J ends lost 0 bases and 3 bases respectively, with 10 bases between them. CDR3 length: 14 amino acids. CDR3 sequence reads: CASSLAGRRYEQYF. The DNA of the CDR3 is TGCGCCAGCAGCTTGGCGGGACGGCGCTACGAGCAGTACTTC.

In nucleotides, the CDR3 is TGTGCCAGCAGCTCCCCCCCGTACGAGCAGTACTTC. Encoded protein: CASSSPPYEQYF. The gene calls are TRBV7-6 and TRBJ2-7; D is ambiguous. This CDR3 region has 12 residues. Trimming took 4 bases from V and 4 from J, leaving 8 bases between them. Germline values: CDR1 SGHVS, CDR2 FNYEAQ.

CDR3: CSVGDNYQPQHF. The CDR3 DNA is TGCAGCGTTGGGGACAATTATCAGCCCCAGCATTTT. The rearrangement joins TRBV29-1 to TRBJ1-5; perhaps TRBD1 as D (6 bases). Germline CDR1 reads SQVTM; CDR2 reads ANQGSEA. This CDR3 is built from 12 residues. Trimming took 4 bases from V and 5 from J, leaving 9 bases between them.

This clone showed up just once. The rearrangement joins TRBV7-2 to TRBJ1-1; D is unclear. Between the trimmed V and J ends, which lost 3 bases and 5 bases, there was a span of 7 bases. Germline V gene data show CDR1 as SGHTA and CDR2 as FQGNSA. CDR3 length: 12 amino acids. CDR3 residues: CASSFLATEAFF. The DNA of the CDR3 is TGTGCCAGCAGCTTTTTGGCGACTGAAGCTTTCTTT.